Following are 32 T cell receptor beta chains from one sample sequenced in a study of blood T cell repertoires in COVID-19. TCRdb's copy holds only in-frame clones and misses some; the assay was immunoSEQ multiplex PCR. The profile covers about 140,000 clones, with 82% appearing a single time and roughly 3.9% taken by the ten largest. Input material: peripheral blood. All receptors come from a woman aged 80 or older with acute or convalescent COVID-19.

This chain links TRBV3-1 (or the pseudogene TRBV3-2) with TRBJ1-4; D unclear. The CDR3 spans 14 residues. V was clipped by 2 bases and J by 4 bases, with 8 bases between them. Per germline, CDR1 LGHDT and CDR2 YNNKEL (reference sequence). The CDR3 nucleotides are TGTGCCAGCAGCCAATATACCGGTAATGAAAAACTGTTTTTT. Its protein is CASSQYTGNEKLFF.

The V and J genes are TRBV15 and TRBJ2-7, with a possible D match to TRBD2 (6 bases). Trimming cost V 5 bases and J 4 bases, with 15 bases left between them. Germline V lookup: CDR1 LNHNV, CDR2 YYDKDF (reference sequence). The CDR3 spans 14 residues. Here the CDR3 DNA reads TGTGCCACCAGCCACCGGAGGGTTGGGTACGAGCAGTACTTC. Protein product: CATSHRRVGYEQYF.

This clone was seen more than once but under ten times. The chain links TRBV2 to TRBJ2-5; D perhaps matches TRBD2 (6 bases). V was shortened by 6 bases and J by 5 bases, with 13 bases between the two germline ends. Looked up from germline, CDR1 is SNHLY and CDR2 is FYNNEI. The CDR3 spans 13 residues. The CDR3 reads CASRSMGGETQYF. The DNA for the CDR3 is TGTGCCAGCAGATCGATGGGAGGCGAGACCCAGTACTTC. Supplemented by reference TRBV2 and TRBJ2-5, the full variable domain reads EPEVTQTPSHQVTQMGQEVILRCVPISNHLYFYWYRQILGQKVEFLVSFYNNEISEKSEIFDDQFSVERPDGSNFTLKIRSTKLEDSAMYFCASRSMGGETQYFGPGTRLLVL.

The CDR3 reads CSVAQGLGTGELFF. In nucleotides, the CDR3 is TGCAGCGTGGCTCAGGGGCTTGGTACCGGGGAGCTGTTTTTT. The chain uses TRBV29-1 and TRBJ2-2, with D perhaps matching TRBD1 (6 bases). This CDR3 has 14 amino acids. V lost 6 bases and J 5 bases, leaving 16 bases between the germline ends. Germline assignment: CDR1 SQVTM and CDR2 ANQGSEA.

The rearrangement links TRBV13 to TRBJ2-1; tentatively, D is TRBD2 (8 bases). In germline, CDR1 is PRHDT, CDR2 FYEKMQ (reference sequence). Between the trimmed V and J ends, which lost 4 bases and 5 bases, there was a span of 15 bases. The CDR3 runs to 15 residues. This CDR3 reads CASSSGGLGNNEQFF. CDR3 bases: TGTGCCAGCAGCTCAGGGGGACTAGGAAACAATGAGCAGTTCTTC.

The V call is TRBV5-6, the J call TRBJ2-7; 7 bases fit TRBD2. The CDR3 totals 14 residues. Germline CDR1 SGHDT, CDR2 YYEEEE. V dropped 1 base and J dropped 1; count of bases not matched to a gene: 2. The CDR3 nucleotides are TGTGCCAGCAGCTTGCGGGGAGGGTCCTACGAGCAGTACTTC. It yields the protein CASSLRGGSYEQYF.

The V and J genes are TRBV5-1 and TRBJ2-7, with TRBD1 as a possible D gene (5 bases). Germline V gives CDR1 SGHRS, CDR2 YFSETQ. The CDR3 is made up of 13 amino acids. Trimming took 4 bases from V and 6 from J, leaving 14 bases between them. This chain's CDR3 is CASSKTRQSEQYF. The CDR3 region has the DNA TGCGCCAGCAGCAAAACCCGACAGAGCGAGCAGTACTTC.

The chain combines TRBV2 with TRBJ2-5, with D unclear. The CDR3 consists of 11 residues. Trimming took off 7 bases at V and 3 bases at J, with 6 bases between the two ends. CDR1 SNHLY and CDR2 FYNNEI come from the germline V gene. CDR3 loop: CASKSEETQYF. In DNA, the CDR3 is TGTGCCAGCAAGTCAGAAGAGACCCAGTACTTC.

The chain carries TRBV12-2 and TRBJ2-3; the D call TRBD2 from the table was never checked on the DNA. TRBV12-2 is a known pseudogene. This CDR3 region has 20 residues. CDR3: CASRPLVLAGLKRCTDTQYF. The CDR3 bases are TGTGCAAGTCGCCCCTTGGTCCTAGCGGGACTAAAAAGATGCACAGATACGCAGTATTTT.

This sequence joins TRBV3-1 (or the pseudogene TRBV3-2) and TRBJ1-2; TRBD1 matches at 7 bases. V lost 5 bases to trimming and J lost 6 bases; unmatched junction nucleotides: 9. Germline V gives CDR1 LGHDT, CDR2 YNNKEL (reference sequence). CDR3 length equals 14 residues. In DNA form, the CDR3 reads TGTGCCAGCAGCTTCAAACAGGGGTCCCATGGCTACACCTTC. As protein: CASSFKQGSHGYTF.

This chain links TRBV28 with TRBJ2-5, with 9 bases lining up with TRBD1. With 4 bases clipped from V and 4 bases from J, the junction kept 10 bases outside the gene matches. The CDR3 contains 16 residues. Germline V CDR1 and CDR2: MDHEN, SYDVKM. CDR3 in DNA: TGTGCCAGCAGTTCTTGGACAGGGGTATATGGAGAGACCCAGTACTTC. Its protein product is CASSSWTGVYGETQYF.

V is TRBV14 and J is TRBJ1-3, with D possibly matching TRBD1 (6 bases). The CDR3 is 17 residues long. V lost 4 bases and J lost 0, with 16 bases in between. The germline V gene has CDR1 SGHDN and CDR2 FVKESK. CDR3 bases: TGTGCCAGCAGCCGAGGGGGAACAGTTTACTCTGGAAACACCATATATTTT. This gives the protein CASSRGGTVYSGNTIYF.

The CDR3 protein is CASSLFGVGSGYTF. As DNA, the CDR3 is TGTGCCAGCAGCTTGTTCGGAGTTGGCAGCGGCTACACCTTC. This sequence joins TRBV5-4 and TRBJ1-2, with D unresolved. V lost 1 base to trimming and J lost 8 bases, with 15 bases between them. CDR1 and CDR2 from the germline V gene are SGHNT and YYREEE (reference sequence). The CDR3 length is 14 residues.

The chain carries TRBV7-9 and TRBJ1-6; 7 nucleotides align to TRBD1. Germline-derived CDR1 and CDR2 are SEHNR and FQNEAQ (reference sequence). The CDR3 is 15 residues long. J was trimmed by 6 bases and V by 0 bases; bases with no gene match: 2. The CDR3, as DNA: TGTGCCAGCAGCTTAGCCGGGACAGCTAATTCACCCCTCCACTTT. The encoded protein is CASSLAGTANSPLHF.

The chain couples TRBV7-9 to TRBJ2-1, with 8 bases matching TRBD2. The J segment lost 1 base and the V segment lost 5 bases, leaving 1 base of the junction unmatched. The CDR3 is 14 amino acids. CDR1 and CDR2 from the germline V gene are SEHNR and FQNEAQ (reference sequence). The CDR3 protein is CASSPGGSYNEQFF. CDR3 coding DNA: TGTGCCAGCAGCCCGGGGGGGTCCTACAATGAGCAGTTCTTC.

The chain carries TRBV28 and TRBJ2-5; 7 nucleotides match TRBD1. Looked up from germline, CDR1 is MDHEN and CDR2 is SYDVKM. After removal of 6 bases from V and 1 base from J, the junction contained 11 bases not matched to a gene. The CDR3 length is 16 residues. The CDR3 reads CASSRPGAGGQETQYF. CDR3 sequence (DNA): TGTGCCAGCAGCCGCCCTGGGGCAGGGGGCCAAGAGACCCAGTACTTC.

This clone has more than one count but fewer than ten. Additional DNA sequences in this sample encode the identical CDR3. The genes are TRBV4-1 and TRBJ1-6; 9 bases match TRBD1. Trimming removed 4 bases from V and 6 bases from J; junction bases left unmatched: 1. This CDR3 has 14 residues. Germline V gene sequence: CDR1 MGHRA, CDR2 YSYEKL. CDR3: CASSRGQGNSPLHF. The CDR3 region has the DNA TGCGCCAGCAGCCGGGGACAGGGTAATTCACCCCTCCACTTT.

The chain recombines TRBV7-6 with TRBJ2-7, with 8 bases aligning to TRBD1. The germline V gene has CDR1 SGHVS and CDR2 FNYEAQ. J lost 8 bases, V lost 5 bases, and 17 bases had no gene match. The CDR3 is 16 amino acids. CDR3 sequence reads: CASSPSPGGLGFKQYF. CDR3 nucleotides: TGTGCCAGCAGCCCATCCCCAGGGGGCTTGGGTTTTAAGCAGTACTTC.

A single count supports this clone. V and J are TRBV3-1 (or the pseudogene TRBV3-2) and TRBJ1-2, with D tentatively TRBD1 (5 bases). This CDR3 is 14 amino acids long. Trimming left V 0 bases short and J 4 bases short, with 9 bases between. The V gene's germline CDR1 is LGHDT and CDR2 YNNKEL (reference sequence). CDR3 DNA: TGTGCCAGCAGCCAAGATATCAGGGTCTATGGCTACACCTTC. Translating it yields CASSQDIRVYGYTF.

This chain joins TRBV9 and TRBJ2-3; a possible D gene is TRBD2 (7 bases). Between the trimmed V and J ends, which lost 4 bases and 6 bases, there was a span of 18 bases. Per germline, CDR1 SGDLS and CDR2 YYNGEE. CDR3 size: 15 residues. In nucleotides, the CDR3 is TGTGCCAGCAGCCCCCTTGGGGGGGCGTCGGATACGCAGTATTTT. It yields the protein CASSPLGGASDTQYF.

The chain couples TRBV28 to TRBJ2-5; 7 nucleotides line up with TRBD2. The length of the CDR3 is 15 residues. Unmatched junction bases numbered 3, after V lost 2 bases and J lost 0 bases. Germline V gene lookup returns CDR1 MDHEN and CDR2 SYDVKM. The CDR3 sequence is CASSLRGGYQETQYF. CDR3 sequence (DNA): TGTGCCAGCAGTTTAAGGGGAGGGTACCAAGAGACCCAGTACTTC. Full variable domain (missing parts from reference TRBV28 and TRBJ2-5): DVKVTQSSRYLVKRTGEKVFLECVQDMDHENMFWYRQDPGLGLRLIYFSYDVKMKEKGDIPEGYSVSREKKERFSLILESASTNQTSMYLCASSLRGGYQETQYFGPGTRLLVL.

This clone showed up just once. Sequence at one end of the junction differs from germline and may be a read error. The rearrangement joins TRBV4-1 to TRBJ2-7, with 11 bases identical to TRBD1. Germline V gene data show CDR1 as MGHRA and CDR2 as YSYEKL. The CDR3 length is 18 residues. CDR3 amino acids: CARSRGQGAVWLDYEQYF. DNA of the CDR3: TGCGCCAGAAGCCGCGGACAGGGGGCCGTGTGGTTAGACTACGAGCAGTACTTC.

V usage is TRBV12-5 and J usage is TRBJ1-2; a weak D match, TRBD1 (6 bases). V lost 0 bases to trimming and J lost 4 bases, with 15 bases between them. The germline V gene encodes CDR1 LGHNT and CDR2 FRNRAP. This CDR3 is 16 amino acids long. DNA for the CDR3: TGTGCTAGTGGTTTGGTAACGGGGGGCCTGGTCTATGGCTACACCTTC. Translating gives CASGLVTGGLVYGYTF.

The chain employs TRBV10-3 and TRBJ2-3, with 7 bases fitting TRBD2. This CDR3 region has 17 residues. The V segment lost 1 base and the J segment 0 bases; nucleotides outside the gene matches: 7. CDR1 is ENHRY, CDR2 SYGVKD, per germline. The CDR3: CAISELAGGSSTDTQYF. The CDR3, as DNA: TGTGCCATCAGTGAGTTGGCGGGCGGGAGTAGCACAGATACGCAGTATTTT.

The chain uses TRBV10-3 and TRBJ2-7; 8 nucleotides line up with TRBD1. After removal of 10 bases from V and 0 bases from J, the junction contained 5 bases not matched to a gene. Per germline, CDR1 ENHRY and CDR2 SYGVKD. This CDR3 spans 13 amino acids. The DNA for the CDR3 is TGTGCCAACGGACAGGGCAACTCCTACGAGCAGTACTTC. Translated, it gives CANGQGNSYEQYF.

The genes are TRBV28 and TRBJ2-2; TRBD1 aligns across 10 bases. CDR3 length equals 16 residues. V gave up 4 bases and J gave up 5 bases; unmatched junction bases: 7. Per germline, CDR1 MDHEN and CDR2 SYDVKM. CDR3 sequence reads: CASSSRQGAGTGELFF. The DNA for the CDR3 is TGTGCCAGCAGTTCTCGACAGGGGGCAGGAACCGGGGAGCTGTTTTTT. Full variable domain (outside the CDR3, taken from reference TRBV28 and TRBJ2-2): DVKVTQSSRYLVKRTGEKVFLECVQDMDHENMFWYRQDPGLGLRLIYFSYDVKMKEKGDIPEGYSVSREKKERFSLILESASTNQTSMYLCASSSRQGAGTGELFFGEGSRLTVL.

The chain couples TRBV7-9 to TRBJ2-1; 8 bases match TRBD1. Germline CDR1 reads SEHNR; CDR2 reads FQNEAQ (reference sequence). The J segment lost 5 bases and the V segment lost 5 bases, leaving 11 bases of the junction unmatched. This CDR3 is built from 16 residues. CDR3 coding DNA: TGTGCCAGCAGCGTACCCCGGGACAGGCGAAACAATGAGCAGTTCTTC. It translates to CASSVPRDRRNNEQFF.

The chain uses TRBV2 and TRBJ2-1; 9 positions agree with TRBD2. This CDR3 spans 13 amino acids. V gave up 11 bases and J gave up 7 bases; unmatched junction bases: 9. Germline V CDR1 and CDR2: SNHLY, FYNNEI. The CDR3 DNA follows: TGTGCCCGTGGACTAGCGTCCGTGAATGAGCAGTTCTTC. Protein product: CARGLASVNEQFF.

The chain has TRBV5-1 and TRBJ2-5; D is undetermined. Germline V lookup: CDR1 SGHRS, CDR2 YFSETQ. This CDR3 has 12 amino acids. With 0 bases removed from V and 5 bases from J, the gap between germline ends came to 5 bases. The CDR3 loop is CASSLAGETQYF. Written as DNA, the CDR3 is TGCGCCAGCAGCTTGGCCGGTGAGACCCAGTACTTC.

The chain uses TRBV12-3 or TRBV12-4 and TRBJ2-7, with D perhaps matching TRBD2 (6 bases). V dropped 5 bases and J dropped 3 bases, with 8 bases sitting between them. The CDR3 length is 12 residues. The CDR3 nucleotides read TGTGCCAGCAGTGGGGGGTACTACGAGCAGTACTTC. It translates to CASSGGYYEQYF.

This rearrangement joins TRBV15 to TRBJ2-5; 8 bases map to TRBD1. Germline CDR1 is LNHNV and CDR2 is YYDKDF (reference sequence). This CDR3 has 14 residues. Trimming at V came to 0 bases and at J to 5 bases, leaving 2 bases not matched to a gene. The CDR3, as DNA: TGTGCCACCAGCAGAGATCAGGGGGCCGAGACCCAGTACTTC. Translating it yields CATSRDQGAETQYF.

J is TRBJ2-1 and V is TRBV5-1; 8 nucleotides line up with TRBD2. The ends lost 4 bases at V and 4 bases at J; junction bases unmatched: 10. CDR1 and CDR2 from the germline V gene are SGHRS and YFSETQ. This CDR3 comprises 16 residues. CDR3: CASSSDSGDRYNEQFF. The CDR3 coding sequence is TGCGCCAGCAGCAGCGATAGCGGGGACCGTTACAATGAGCAGTTCTTC.